These 30 T cell receptor beta chains originate from one sample sequenced in a study of cytomegalovirus exposure and HLA in healthy donors. Vbeta (60) and Jbeta (13) primers were used in the PCR. TCRdb keeps only in-frame clones here, not all; method: immunoSEQ multiplex PCR. The table records some 190,000 clones, approximately 86% of them present only once. Sequencing was performed on PBMCs. The receptors stem from a woman younger than 45 in good health and CMV-seronegative.

The chain employs TRBV28 and TRBJ2-7, with TRBD1 as a possible D gene (6 bases). Germline CDR1 MDHEN, CDR2 SYDVKM. The CDR3 spans 13 residues. The ends were cut back, 8 bases at V and 4 bases at J, with 15 bases in the middle. Written as DNA, the CDR3 is TGTGCCAGCCGCAGGGGTGGGCTTTACGAGCAGTACTTC. This gives the protein CASRRGGLYEQYF.

J is TRBJ1-2 and V is TRBV5-1, with 9 bases that match TRBD1. V gave up 6 bases and J gave up 0 bases; unmatched junction bases: 3. CDR1 and CDR2 from the germline V gene are SGHRS and YFSETQ. The CDR3 sequence is 14 residues long. This CDR3 is CASKGQGANYGYTF. The CDR3 DNA sequence: TGCGCCAGCAAGGGACAGGGTGCTAACTATGGCTACACCTTC.

The chain carries TRBV6-6 and TRBJ2-7; 9 nucleotides line up with TRBD1. CDR3 length equals 16 residues. CDR1 is MNHNY, CDR2 SVGAGI, per germline (reference sequence). Trimming cost V 0 bases and J 6 bases; bases outside gene matches: 9. The CDR3: CASSYSKGTGSGEQYF. CDR3 nucleotide sequence: TGTGCCAGCAGTTACTCCAAGGGGACAGGGAGCGGCGAGCAGTACTTC.

The chain has TRBV18 and TRBJ2-7, with D perhaps TRBD2 (6 bases). Germline V gives CDR1 KGHSH, CDR2 LQKENI. Trimming shortened V by 6 bases and J by 3 bases, and 18 bases separated the two germline ends. The CDR3 is made up of 15 amino acids. DNA for the CDR3: TGTGCCAGCTCTCTCGGGACTTTACGAGGCTACGAGCAGTACTTC. It yields the protein CASSLGTLRGYEQYF.

The V call is TRBV11-2, the J call TRBJ2-2; 11 nucleotides agree with TRBD2. Trimming at V came to 2 bases and at J to 6 bases, leaving 8 bases not matched to a gene. The length of the CDR3 is 17 residues. Germline CDR1 SGHAT, CDR2 FQNNGV. CDR3 loop: CASSLIPGLAVSGELFF. CDR3 in DNA: TGTGCCAGCAGCTTAATCCCGGGACTAGCGGTTTCCGGGGAGCTGTTTTTT.

The chain has TRBV7-2 and TRBJ2-2, with 7 nucleotides matching TRBD1. V shed 5 bases and J 6 bases; nucleotides not matched to a gene: 6. Germline CDR1 and CDR2: SGHTA and FQGNSA. The CDR3 has 14 amino acids. The CDR3: CASSPGQAPGELFF. Written as DNA, the CDR3 is TGTGCCAGCAGCCCTGGACAGGCCCCCGGGGAGCTGTTTTTT.

The gene calls are TRBV5-4 and TRBJ2-7, with 10 nucleotides matching TRBD2. The CDR3 length is 14 residues. CDR1 is SGHNT, CDR2 YYREEE, per germline (reference sequence). V dropped 3 bases and J dropped 3; count of bases not matched to a gene: 3. CDR3 region: CASSSRTSGYEQYF. CDR3 sequence (DNA): TGTGCCAGCAGCTCGAGGACTAGCGGCTACGAGCAGTACTTC. The variable domain in full, with the rest retrieved from reference TRBV5-4 and TRBJ2-7, is ETGVTQSPTHLIKTRGQQVTLRCSSQSGHNTVSWYQQALGQGPQFIFQYYREEENGRGNFPPRFSGLQFPNYSSELNVNALELDDSALYLCASSSRTSGYEQYFGPGTRLTVT.

This clone came up once. The V and J genes are TRBV19 and TRBJ2-1, with 9 bases lining up with TRBD2. V trimming: 5 bases; J trimming: 6 bases; junction bases outside the gene matches: 5. Germline V gene data show CDR1 as LNHDA and CDR2 as SQIVND (reference sequence). The CDR3 totals 14 residues. CDR3 in DNA: TGTGCCAGTAGTTCACTAGCGGGTTTCAATGAGCAGTTCTTC. Protein product: CASSSLAGFNEQFF.

The genes are TRBV7-9 and TRBJ2-1, with 9 bases that match TRBD2. The CDR3 is made up of 14 amino acids. The V and J ends lost 1 base and 9 bases, in that order; junction bases with no gene match: 4. Germline V gene sequence: CDR1 SEHNR, CDR2 FQNEAQ (reference sequence). In DNA, the CDR3 is TGTGCCAGCAGCTTAGACCGCGGGAGGGGTGAGCAGTTCTTC. This encodes CASSLDRGRGEQFF.

This chain links TRBV6-5 with TRBJ2-1, with D tentatively TRBD2 (6 bases). V was trimmed by 2 bases and J by 8 bases, leaving 19 bases between them. This CDR3 is 16 amino acids long. The germline V gene encodes CDR1 MNHEY and CDR2 SVGAGI. The CDR3 region has the DNA TGTGCCAGCAGTTACCCCGGTGGGGGAGGAGGCGATGAGCAGTTCTTC. Its translation: CASSYPGGGGGDEQFF.

The chain combines TRBV5-1 with TRBJ2-2, with D perhaps matching TRBD1 (7 bases). Between the trimmed V and J ends, which lost 4 bases and 8 bases, there was a span of 18 bases. Germline assignment: CDR1 SGHRS and CDR2 YFSETQ. The CDR3 loop spans 15 amino acids. CDR3 coding DNA: TGCGCCAGCAGCGGCGGGACAGATTTGTGGGGGGAGCTGTTTTTT. Translated, it gives CASSGGTDLWGELFF.

The DNA of the CDR3 is TGTGCCAGCAGGACGGGACAAGACTATGGCTACACCTTC. Translated, it gives CASRTGQDYGYTF. The chain combines TRBV28 with TRBJ1-2; weak D call: TRBD1 (6 bases). The ends were cut back, 6 bases at V and 3 bases at J, with 11 bases in the middle. CDR1 is MDHEN, CDR2 SYDVKM, per germline. This CDR3 spans 13 amino acids.

This clone was counted a single time. The chain is built from TRBV21-1 and TRBJ2-5; TRBD1, the table's D call, lacks a check against the DNA. TRBV21-1 is marked as a pseudogene. This CDR3 contains 19 residues. The CDR3 spells CASSPRPEQEGFGQETQYF. DNA for the CDR3: TGTGCCAGCAGCCCCCGACCGGAACAGGAAGGATTCGGGCAAGAGACCCAGTACTTC.

The chain joins TRBV6-1 to TRBJ2-1, with TRBD1 identical over 9 bases. The V gene's germline CDR1 is MNHNS and CDR2 SASEGT. Trimming removed 5 bases from V and 1 base from J; junction bases left unmatched: 3. The length of the CDR3 is 15 residues. The DNA for the CDR3 is TGTGCCAGCAGTTTAGACAGGGGGTCCTACAATGAGCAGTTCTTC. This encodes CASSLDRGSYNEQFF.

This clone came up once. The chain's CDR3 is CASSPRVGQPQHF. Written as DNA, the CDR3 is TGTGCCAGCAGCCCGAGGGTTGGACAGCCCCAGCATTTT. This rearrangement joins TRBV28 to TRBJ1-5; no clear D gene. Germline loops: CDR1 MDHEN, CDR2 SYDVKM. The CDR3 is made up of 13 amino acids. Deletions cut 6 bases from V and 7 bases from J, with 13 bases between. The variable domain in full, completed from reference TRBV28 and TRBJ1-5, reads DVKVTQSSRYLVKRTGEKVFLECVQDMDHENMFWYRQDPGLGLRLIYFSYDVKMKEKGDIPEGYSVSREKKERFSLILESASTNQTSMYLCASSPRVGQPQHFGDGTRLSIL.

A few counts support this clone. The rearrangement joins TRBV10-3 to TRBJ2-7, with 7 bases matching TRBD2. This CDR3 region has 16 residues. The trim removed 4 bases at V and 0 bases at J, leaving 9 bases unmatched. Germline V lookup: CDR1 ENHRY, CDR2 SYGVKD. This CDR3 reads CAISALGGGSSYEQYF. DNA for the CDR3: TGTGCCATCAGTGCTTTAGGCGGGGGAAGCTCCTACGAGCAGTACTTC.

The chain recombines TRBV7-3 with TRBJ2-3; 10 nucleotides match TRBD1. V gave up 4 bases and J gave up 0 bases; unmatched junction bases: 4. Germline V lookup: CDR1 SGHTA, CDR2 FQGTGA. The CDR3 length is 16 residues. CDR3 sequence (DNA): TGTGCCAGCAGCTCTCCGGACAGGGGGAGCACAGATACGCAGTATTTT. Encoded protein: CASSSPDRGSTDTQYF.

There are a few counts of this clone. The genes are TRBV6-5 and TRBJ2-5; 12 bases are shared with TRBD2. After removal of 5 bases from V and 10 bases from J, the junction contained 5 bases not matched to a gene. Per germline, CDR1 MNHEY and CDR2 SVGAGI. CDR3 length: 13 residues. CDR3 nucleotides: TGTGCCAGCAGTCCCCCGGGACTAGCGGGCCAGTACTTC. Protein: CASSPPGLAGQYF.

CDR3 in DNA: TGTGCCAGCAGTGCCAGACAGGGGTGGAATGAGCAGTTCTTC. Its protein is CASSARQGWNEQFF. The chain has TRBV28 and TRBJ2-1; 8 bases are shared with TRBD1. The CDR3 is made up of 14 amino acids. CDR1 is MDHEN, CDR2 SYDVKM, per germline. The junction had 7 bases not matched to a gene; V was cut back by 5 bases and J by 7 bases. Combining the CDR3 with reference TRBV28 and TRBJ2-1 gives the whole variable domain DVKVTQSSRYLVKRTGEKVFLECVQDMDHENMFWYRQDPGLGLRLIYFSYDVKMKEKGDIPEGYSVSREKKERFSLILESASTNQTSMYLCASSARQGWNEQFFGPGTRLTVL.

The rearrangement joins TRBV6-6 to TRBJ2-4; weak D call: TRBD2 (6 bases). V was clipped by 6 bases and J by 4 bases, with 13 bases between them. The CDR3 length is 14 residues. CDR1 and CDR2 (germline): MNHNY, SVGAGI (reference sequence). The CDR3 region is CASRPIGGKNIQYF. For the CDR3, the DNA is TGTGCCAGCAGACCCATTGGGGGGAAAAACATTCAGTACTTC.

The chain links TRBV5-1 to TRBJ2-7; 8 bases align to TRBD1. With V trimmed by 4 bases and J by 0 bases, 3 bases remained unmatched. Germline V gene sequence: CDR1 SGHRS, CDR2 YFSETQ. The CDR3 extends over 14 amino acids. DNA of the CDR3: TGCGCCAGCAGCAACGACAGGGGCTCCTACGAGCAGTACTTC. This sequence encodes CASSNDRGSYEQYF.

This clone was found once. The V gene is TRBV6-1, the J gene TRBJ1-5; tentative D call: TRBD1 (5 bases). Germline V gene sequence: CDR1 MNHNS, CDR2 SASEGT. This CDR3 comprises 13 residues. Trimming pared 10 bases from V and 2 bases from J, leaving 12 bases between. The CDR3: CATRGMGNQPQHF. The CDR3 DNA sequence: TGTGCCACCCGGGGGATGGGCAATCAGCCCCAGCATTTT.

The chain links TRBV5-6 to TRBJ2-6, with D perhaps TRBD1 (5 bases). This CDR3 spans 17 amino acids. Germline V lookup: CDR1 SGHDT, CDR2 YYEEEE. V lost 1 base, J lost 0 bases, and 11 bases lay in between. The CDR3 DNA follows: TGTGCCAGCAGCTTGCTGGGGCCGTACTCTGGGGCCAACGTCCTGACTTTC. Its protein is CASSLLGPYSGANVLTF.

This clone was recorded a few times. V gene TRBV28 combines with J gene TRBJ2-1, with TRBD2 identical over 10 bases. The CDR3 covers 16 residues. The germline V gene encodes CDR1 MDHEN and CDR2 SYDVKM. V lost 6 bases and J lost 4; bases outside the gene matches: 9. CDR3 sequence (DNA): TGTGCCAGCAGACCGAGCGGGAGGGGACTTTACAATGAGCAGTTCTTC. As protein: CASRPSGRGLYNEQFF. Full variable domain (missing parts from reference TRBV28 and TRBJ2-1): DVKVTQSSRYLVKRTGEKVFLECVQDMDHENMFWYRQDPGLGLRLIYFSYDVKMKEKGDIPEGYSVSREKKERFSLILESASTNQTSMYLCASRPSGRGLYNEQFFGPGTRLTVL.

The chain links TRBV30 to TRBJ1-1; D ambiguous. Trimming took off 0 bases at V and 5 bases at J, with 10 bases between the two ends. Germline values: CDR1 GTSNPN, CDR2 SVGIG (reference sequence). The CDR3 has 13 residues. The DNA for the CDR3 is TGTGCCTGGAGTGTAGCCGGGGAGACTGAAGCTTTCTTT. Translation gives CAWSVAGETEAFF.

The chain combines TRBV10-3 with TRBJ2-1, with 10 bases aligning to TRBD2. V gave up 8 bases and J gave up 5 bases; unmatched junction bases: 6. Germline assignment: CDR1 ENHRY and CDR2 SYGVKD. There are 14 residues in the CDR3. This chain's CDR3 is CAIGERGGDNEQFF. CDR3 DNA: TGTGCCATCGGGGAGCGGGGGGGCGACAATGAGCAGTTCTTC.

The chain couples TRBV14 to TRBJ2-7; a possible D gene is TRBD1 (6 bases). From germline, CDR1 is SGHDN and CDR2 FVKESK. The ends were cut back, 0 bases at V and 6 bases at J, with 9 bases in the middle. This CDR3 is 13 amino acids long. The CDR3 DNA sequence: TGTGCCAGCAGCCAAGATCTAGGGGGCGAGCAGTACTTC. This codes for CASSQDLGGEQYF.

The chain recombines TRBV12-5 with TRBJ2-1; 8 positions match TRBD2. The CDR3 length is 16 residues. The junction had 16 bases not matched to a gene; V was cut back by 7 bases and J by 8 bases. Germline values: CDR1 LGHNT, CDR2 FRNRAP. In nucleotides, the CDR3 is TGTGCTAGTGCCAATATACTTGGACTAGCCGGGTATGAGCAGTTCTTC. Translating it yields CASANILGLAGYEQFF.

The chain carries TRBV5-6 and TRBJ2-7, with a tentative D call TRBD1 (6 bases). Trimming pared 2 bases from V and 5 bases from J, leaving 17 bases between. The V gene's germline CDR1 is SGHDT and CDR2 YYEEEE. This CDR3 contains 15 residues. The CDR3 sequence: CASSLYAQGIHEQYF. CDR3 DNA sequence: TGTGCCAGCAGCTTATATGCCCAGGGGATCCACGAGCAGTACTTC.

The chain couples TRBV5-4 to TRBJ2-7; 8 nucleotides line up with TRBD2. V was clipped by 4 bases and J by 7 bases; unmatched bases: 10. The CDR3 has 14 amino acids. Germline V gene lookup returns CDR1 SGHNT and CDR2 YYREEE (reference sequence). CDR3: CASSRSGSKGEQYF. The CDR3 bases are TGTGCCAGCAGCCGGAGCGGGAGCAAGGGGGAGCAGTACTTC. The whole variable domain, filled in from reference TRBV5-4 and TRBJ2-7, reads ETGVTQSPTHLIKTRGQQVTLRCSSQSGHNTVSWYQQALGQGPQFIFQYYREEENGRGNFPPRFSGLQFPNYSSELNVNALELDDSALYLCASSRSGSKGEQYFGPGTRLTVT.